This TCR beta chain was documented in a study of blood T cell repertoires in COVID-19. Study information: Samples came from the United States, Italy and Spain, spanning acute and convalescent COVID-19. Sample material is recorded as cDNA or gDNA derived from T cells, B-cell-depleted T cells, or PBMCs.

Study processing details: For nucleated cells, counts were estimated from reference gene primer amplification. The method was immunoSEQ multiplex PCR; TCRdb's version includes in-frame clones alone and lacks a portion of them. The D gene and trimming were derived from the DNA, and the V and J assignments and clone size from that table. This sample has some 250,000 clones, with around 90% found just once. Trimming shortened V by 3 bases and J by 7 bases, and 15 bases separated the two germline ends. Per germline, CDR1 LNHDA and CDR2 SQIVND (reference sequence). This CDR3 has 14 residues. The sample comprised peripheral blood. This sequence was found in a woman between 25 and 40 years old with acute or convalescent COVID-19. The chain is built from TRBV19 and TRBJ1-2, with TRBD1 as a possible D gene (5 bases). DNA for the CDR3: TGTGCCAGTAGTATTTCCGCAGGGCTTTTTGGCTACACCTTC. Translation: CASSISAGLFGYTF.